The next 5 T cell receptor beta chains were all read from a single sample in a study of blood T cell repertoires in COVID-19. TCRdb's table, derived via immunoSEQ multiplex PCR, lists solely in-frame clones and lacks some. Here the sample spans roughly 250,000 clones, around 85% being singletons. Sequencing was done on a sample of PBMCs or T cells enriched from blood (not recorded which). The receptors shown here come from a woman in her thirties who had recovered from COVID-19.

The chain combines TRBV20-1 with TRBJ2-1, with D unclear. V was trimmed by 3 bases and J by 6 bases, leaving 12 bases between them. Per the germline V gene, CDR1 is DFQATT and CDR2 is SNEGSKA (reference sequence). This CDR3 has 13 residues. The CDR3 DNA follows: TGCAGTGCTAGTCTAGAATCCGGCAATGAGCAGTTCTTC. Translating gives CSASLESGNEQFF.

The chain recombines TRBV12-2 with TRBJ2-1; the DNA was not used to check the table's D call, TRBD2. TRBV12-2 represents a pseudogene. The CDR3 has 20 residues. This CDR3 is CASRSRDSGRETTPVNEQFF. For the CDR3, the DNA is TGTGCAAGTCGCTCCCGAGATAGCGGGAGGGAAACCACCCCTGTCAATGAGCAGTTCTTC.

J is TRBJ1-5 and V is TRBV28; D possibly corresponds to TRBD1 (5 bases). This CDR3 has 14 amino acids. V shed 3 bases and J shed 6 bases, with 12 bases lying between them. The germline V gene has CDR1 MDHEN and CDR2 SYDVKM. CDR3 DNA sequence: TGTGCCAGCAGTTTGGCGGGGACGGGTCAGCCCCAGCATTTT. This translates into CASSLAGTGQPQHF.

This sequence joins TRBV30 and TRBJ2-2; a possible D gene is TRBD2 (6 bases). CDR1 and CDR2 from the germline V gene are GTSNPN and SVGIG (reference sequence). The CDR3 runs 16 residues. V gave up 4 bases and J gave up 1 base, with 16 bases separating them. The CDR3 protein is CAWMAFSGRNTGELFF. CDR3 DNA sequence: TGTGCCTGGATGGCCTTTAGCGGAAGGAACACCGGGGAGCTGTTTTTT.

This chain uses TRBV7-2 with TRBJ2-2; TRBD2 matches 9 bases. Germline CDR1 reads SGHTA; CDR2 reads FQGNSA. The trim removed 8 bases at V and 0 bases at J, leaving 7 bases unmatched. CDR3 size: 16 residues. CDR3: CASASGNDANTGELFF. The CDR3 nucleotides read TGTGCCAGCGCTAGCGGGAACGACGCGAACACCGGGGAGCTGTTTTTT.